The rows below give T cell receptor beta chains drawn from one sample of a study of shared clonotypes between healthy human individuals. Sequencing was performed with immunoSEQ multiplex PCR; in TCRdb, only in-frame clones are kept and a portion is missing. Here the sample spans about 520,000 clones, around 73% being singletons. Sequenced material: PBMCs. These TCRs come from a middle-aged woman in good health. Some clones in this sample may be carry-over from other donors' samples. The CDR3 runs from the conserved cysteine through the conserved F or W. A D gene is named only where the DNA matches it firmly. Only some rows state a clone size, as once, few, many or a class for expanded clones.

V: TRBV7-7
size: once
D: TRBD2
J: TRBJ2-1
DNA: TGTGCCAGCAGCCCCCAAATAGCGGGAGGATACAATGAGCAGTTCTTC
CDR3: CASSPQIAGGYNEQFF

V: TRBV2
size: -
D: -
J: TRBJ2-2
DNA: TGTGCCAGCAGTGAAGAAACAGCCGCGGTAGCCGGGGAGCTGTTTTTT
CDR3: CASSEETAAVAGELFF

V: TRBV9
size: -
D: TRBD1
J: TRBJ1-2
DNA: TGTGCCAGCAGCGAGACAGGGAACGCCTATGGCTACACCTTC
CDR3: CASSETGNAYGYTF

V: TRBV11-2
size: -
D: TRBD2
J: TRBJ2-3
DNA: TGTGCCAGCAGCAGGCGCGCGGGAGCAGGTACGCAGTATTTT
CDR3: CASSRRAGAGTQYF

V: TRBV19
size: -
D: -
J: TRBJ2-1
DNA: TGTGCCAGTAGTATTGGGACTTACAACAATGAGCAGTTCTTC
CDR3: CASSIGTYNNEQFF

V: TRBV5-1
size: -
D: -
J: TRBJ2-5
DNA: TGCGCCAGCAGCTCGGGACCGTCAGGCCCCCAAGAGACCCAGTACTTC
CDR3: CASSSGPSGPQETQYF

V: TRBV10-3
size: -
D: -
J: TRBJ1-5
DNA: TGTGCCATCAGTGAAGGGCAGGGTAATCAGCCCCAGCATTTT
CDR3: CAISEGQGNQPQHF

V: TRBV7-2
size: -
D: TRBD2
J: TRBJ2-5
DNA: TGTGCCAGCAGCTCGGGACTAGCGGGAGGTAGAGAGACCCAGTACTTC
CDR3: CASSSGLAGGRETQYF

V: TRBV5-4
size: -
D: TRBD2
J: TRBJ2-3
DNA: TGTGCCAGCAGCTTGGTCGGCGGGAGAGAATCAGATACGCAGTATTTT
CDR3: CASSLVGGRESDTQYF

V: TRBV29-1
size: -
D: -
J: TRBJ1-5
DNA: TGCAGCGTCCTGAAGCCCACGGGAGATACGCAGCATTTT
CDR3: CSVLKPTGDTQHF

V: TRBV28
size: -
D: -
J: TRBJ2-7
DNA: TGTGCCAGCGGGCAGGTTAGCTCCTACGAGCAGTACTTC
CDR3: CASGQVSSYEQYF

V: TRBV7-9
size: -
D: -
J: TRBJ1-1
DNA: TGTGCCAGCAGCTCGAGAGTGAACACTGAAGCTTTCTTT
CDR3: CASSSRVNTEAFF

V: TRBV27
size: -
D: TRBD2
J: TRBJ2-1
DNA: TGTGCCAGCAGTTTACACGGGAGGGCCGAGGTTGAGCAGTTCTTC
CDR3: CASSLHGRAEVEQFF

V: TRBV5-1
size: -
D: -
J: TRBJ2-1
DNA: TGCGCCAGCAGCTTAACCGCCGGGGTATTGGGTGAGCAGTTCTTC
CDR3: CASSLTAGVLGEQFF

V: TRBV18
size: -
D: TRBD2
J: TRBJ2-5
DNA: TGTGCCAGCTCACGGGTAGCGGGAGGGCCCGCGTCGGATCAAGAGACCCAGTACTTC
CDR3: CASSRVAGGPASDQETQYF

V: TRBV7-8
size: -
D: -
J: TRBJ2-5
DNA: TGTGCCAGCAGCTTAGGGCGGGACAGAAAAGAGACCCAGTACTTC
CDR3: CASSLGRDRKETQYF

V: TRBV11-2
size: once
D: -
J: TRBJ1-2
DNA: TGTGCCAGCAGCCTACAGGGTGGCTATGGCTACACCTTC
CDR3: CASSLQGGYGYTF

V: TRBV2
size: -
D: TRBD2
J: TRBJ2-1
DNA: TGTGCCAGCAGTGACTCTGCGGGAGTGGGGGATGAGCAGTTCTTC
CDR3: CASSDSAGVGDEQFF

V: TRBV30
size: -
D: TRBD1
J: TRBJ2-7
DNA: TGTGCCTGGAGTATAGACACAGGGGTCTCCTACGAGCAGTACTTC
CDR3: CAWSIDTGVSYEQYF

V: TRBV9
size: few
D: -
J: TRBJ2-2
DNA: TGTGCCAGCAGCCCCCACACCGGGGAGCTGTTTTTT
CDR3: CASSPHTGELFF

V: TRBV7-9
size: -
D: -
J: TRBJ2-3
DNA: TGTGCCAGCAGACTTGATACAGATACGCAGTATTTT
CDR3: CASRLDTDTQYF

V: TRBV15
size: -
D: TRBD1
J: TRBJ2-7
DNA: TGTGCCACCAGCCCAGGGGGCGCCGAGCAGTACTTC
CDR3: CATSPGGAEQYF

V: TRBV7-3
size: -
D: -
J: TRBJ1-6
DNA: TGTGCCAGCAGCTTAAACTATAATTCACCCCTCCACTTT
CDR3: CASSLNYNSPLHF

V: TRBV10-3
size: -
D: TRBD1
J: TRBJ2-5
DNA: TGTGCCATCAGTGAAGGGGGCTGGGAGACCCAGTACTTC
CDR3: CAISEGGWETQYF

V: TRBV28
size: -
D: TRBD1
J: TRBJ1-1
DNA: TGTGCCAGCAGTTTATTGGGACAGGGGGCGGACACTGAAGCTTTCTTT
CDR3: CASSLLGQGADTEAFF

V: TRBV6-5
size: -
D: -
J: TRBJ2-7
DNA: TGTGCCAGCAGACCTGGGAAGGGGGCCTACGAGCAGTACTTC
CDR3: CASRPGKGAYEQYF

V: TRBV5-1
size: few
D: TRBD2
J: TRBJ2-1
DNA: TGCGCCAGCAGCCCGACCGGGACTAGCGGGAGTGTTGAGCAGTTCTTC
CDR3: CASSPTGTSGSVEQFF

V: TRBV18
size: -
D: -
J: TRBJ1-1
DNA: TGTGCCAGCTCACGACAAAGGGACACTGAAGCTTTCTTT
CDR3: CASSRQRDTEAFF

V: TRBV5-8
size: few
D: -
J: TRBJ2-7
DNA: TGTGCCAGCAGCTTGGACACCGGGTTAGGCTACGAGCAGTACTTC
CDR3: CASSLDTGLGYEQYF

V: TRBV28
size: -
D: -
J: TRBJ2-7
DNA: TGTGCCAGCAGTCCGTGGGACGCCTCAGGGCTCTACGAGCAGTACTTC
CDR3: CASSPWDASGLYEQYF

V: TRBV9
size: -
D: -
J: TRBJ2-2
DNA: TGTGCCAGCAAGAGGAGGGACACCGGGGAGCTGTTTTTT
CDR3: CASKRRDTGELFF

V: TRBV6-1
size: -
D: TRBD1
J: TRBJ1-5
DNA: TGTGCCAGCAGTTCCACAGGGGTGGGGAATCAGCCCCAGCATTTT
CDR3: CASSSTGVGNQPQHF

V: TRBV4-2
size: -
D: -
J: TRBJ1-3
DNA: TGTGCCAGCAGCATGGGACGGAACTCTGGAAACACCATATATTTT
CDR3: CASSMGRNSGNTIYF

V: TRBV7-2
size: -
D: -
J: TRBJ2-7
DNA: TGTGCCAGCAGCTTAGACTACTCCTACGAGCAGTACTTC
CDR3: CASSLDYSYEQYF

V: TRBV5-6
size: -
D: -
J: TRBJ1-3
DNA: TGTGCCAGCAGCTCTGGACAGATAAACACCATATATTTT
CDR3: CASSSGQINTIYF

V: TRBV7-3
size: -
D: TRBD2
J: TRBJ2-7
DNA: TGTGCCAGCAGCTTAGCCAGCGGGAGCAACTACGAGCAGTACTTC
CDR3: CASSLASGSNYEQYF

V: TRBV4-3
size: -
D: -
J: TRBJ2-1
DNA: TGCGCCAGCAGCCAAGGTCAGCATACTAATGAGCAGTTCTTC
CDR3: CASSQGQHTNEQFF

V: TRBV18
size: -
D: TRBD2
J: TRBJ2-1
DNA: TGTGCCAGCTCATTCGACCGGCGGGAGACGGGTGAGCAGTTCTTC
CDR3: CASSFDRRETGEQFF

V: TRBV13
size: few
D: TRBD2
J: TRBJ2-3
DNA: TGTGCCAGCCGGCCCTCACGGATAGCGGGAGTCTCAGATACGCAGTATTTT
CDR3: CASRPSRIAGVSDTQYF

V: TRBV2
size: few
D: TRBD2
J: TRBJ2-7
DNA: TGTGCCAGTGCGACTAGCGGGCTGTACGAGCAGTACTTC
CDR3: CASATSGLYEQYF

V: TRBV5-1
size: few
D: -
J: TRBJ1-1
DNA: TGCGCCAGCAGCGGGGCCACGAACACTGAAGCTTTCTTT
CDR3: CASSGATNTEAFF

V: TRBV19
size: -
D: -
J: TRBJ1-2
DNA: TGTGCCAGTAGCAGGGGTGCTAACTATGGCTACACCTTC
CDR3: CASSRGANYGYTF